The clone carrying this T cell receptor beta chain was recorded many times. Antigen specificity is unknown. The sample belongs to a study of read filtering for tumor transcriptome and immune sequencing. Study context: DNase treatment preceded whole-transcriptome library preparation.

Unmatched junction bases numbered 6, after V lost 1 base and J lost 4 bases. CDR3 size: 17 residues. Germline lookup yields CDR1 DFQATT and CDR2 SNEGSKA (reference sequence). Study conclusions and caveats: Single-read clonotypes: roughly four fifths of IR-seq clonotypes (around 3.5% of reads), about 75% of RNA-seq clonotypes (approximately 43% of reads). RNA-seq captured clonotypes less deeply and reliably than IR-seq.

This library used around 400 ng RNA and molecular barcoded adaptors spanning alpha/delta and beta/gamma chains. From the reads, TCRdb called clonotypes with MiXCR, one entry per CDR3 protein. Of about 37,000 distinct CDR3 sequences listed, roughly 13% were seen once; the top ten hold roughly 40%. The sequenced material came from a population of CD138-negative cells sorted from bone marrow. The TCR was taken from a donor aged 40 or older with multiple myeloma. V and J are TRBV20-1 and TRBJ2-2; 13 bases line up with TRBD2. In DNA form, the CDR3 reads TGCAGTGCTAGAGGCACTAGCGGGAGGGCCGGCACCGGGGAGCTGTTTTTT. Translation: CSARGTSGRAGTGELFF.